One and the same sample provided the 9 T cell receptor beta chains below, sequenced in a study of cytotoxic CD8 clonotypes in ibrutinib-treated CLL. TCRdb's copy holds only in-frame clones and misses some; the assay was immunoSEQ multiplex PCR. This sample carries about 130,000 clones, over 60% of them seen once, and the ten largest clones take 9.5% to 15%. The sample was PBMCs, taken after 12 months of ibrutinib treatment. These TCRs come from a human donor with chronic lymphocytic leukemia.

The J gene is TRBJ2-3, the V gene TRBV5-1, with D unresolved. CDR1 SGHRS and CDR2 YFSETQ come from the germline V gene. The V and J ends lost 0 bases and 1 base respectively, with 12 bases between them. The length of the CDR3 is 16 residues. The CDR3 loop reads CASSLEGYIRTDTQYF. The DNA for the CDR3 is TGCGCCAGCAGCTTGGAAGGGTACATCCGCACAGATACGCAGTATTTT. The complete variable domain, with remaining parts taken from reference TRBV5-1 and TRBJ2-3, reads KAGVTQTPRYLIKTRGQQVTLSCSPISGHRSVSWYQQTPGQGLQFLFEYFSETQRNKGNFPGRFSGRQFSNSRSEMNVSTLELGDSALYLCASSLEGYIRTDTQYFGPGTRLTVL.

This clone was seen only once. The genes are TRBV19 and TRBJ2-7; D could derive from TRBD1 or TRBD2 (5 bases each). The germline V and J ends were trimmed by 3 bases and 0 bases, with 15 bases remaining between them. CDR3 length: 16 residues. CDR1 LNHDA and CDR2 SQIVND come from the germline V gene (reference sequence). The CDR3 reads CASSMRAGLLSYEQYF. CDR3 nucleotide sequence: TGTGCCAGTAGTATGCGGGCAGGGCTCCTCTCCTACGAGCAGTACTTC. Complete variable domain (other parts from reference TRBV19 and TRBJ2-7): DGGITQSPKYLFRKEGQNVTLSCEQNLNHDAMYWYRQDPGQGLRLIYYSQIVNDFQKGDIAEGYSVSREKKESFPLTVTSAQKNPTAFYLCASSMRAGLLSYEQYFGPGTRLTVT.

This chain links TRBV2 with TRBJ2-2; a possible D gene is TRBD1 (5 bases). Germline V gene lookup returns CDR1 SNHLY and CDR2 FYNNEI. V shed 7 bases and J shed 6 bases, with 18 bases lying between them. This CDR3 is 15 amino acids long. Here the CDR3 DNA reads TGTGCCAGCAATTCTGACGCAGGGTCCTCCGGGGAGCTGTTTTTT. It codes for CASNSDAGSSGELFF.

On this clone: Germline and junction disagree at one end, which may indicate a read error. This chain uses TRBV11-2 with TRBJ2-3, with 10 bases fitting TRBD2. This CDR3 contains 16 residues. Germline CDR1 is SGHAT and CDR2 is FQNNGV. The CDR3 is CASSFGTSVGTGTQYF. The DNA of the CDR3 is TGTGCCAGCAGCTTCGGGACTAGCGTTGGCACAGGTACGCAGTATTTT. Combining the CDR3 with reference TRBV11-2 and TRBJ2-3 gives the whole variable domain EAGVAQSPRYKIIEKRQSVAFWCNPISGHATLYWYQQILGQGPKLLIQFQNNGVVDDSQLPKDRFSAERLKGVDSTLKIQPAKLEDSAVYLCASSFGTSVGTGTQYFGPGTRLTVL.

The V and J genes are TRBV19 and TRBJ1-1, with TRBD1 as a possible D gene (6 bases). Trimming took off 1 base at V and 5 bases at J, with 11 bases between the two ends. The CDR3 has 14 residues. Per the germline V gene, CDR1 is LNHDA and CDR2 is SQIVND (reference sequence). CDR3 amino acids: CASSIVAQGTEAFF. The CDR3 DNA sequence: TGTGCCAGTAGTATAGTAGCCCAGGGGACTGAAGCTTTCTTT.

This clone was recorded a few times. Other DNA variants within this sample encode the same CDR3. The J gene is TRBJ1-1, the V gene TRBV18; D is undetermined. Germline V gene sequence: CDR1 KGHSH, CDR2 LQKENI. V lost 2 bases to trimming and J lost 2 bases, with 6 bases between them. The CDR3 consists of 13 residues. The CDR3 DNA follows: TGTGCCAGCTCACCAGCCCTCAACACTGAAGCTTTCTTT. Amino acids: CASSPALNTEAFF.

The chain is built from TRBV7-9 and TRBJ2-1; TRBD2 aligns across 10 bases. J gave up 15 bases and V 4 bases, and 9 bases lay outside the gene matches. Germline V lookup: CDR1 SEHNR, CDR2 FQNEAQ (reference sequence). CDR3 length equals 13 residues. In nucleotides, the CDR3 is TGTGCCAGCAGCTCATCAAGCGGGAGGGTCCTGTTCTTC. It specifies CASSSSSGRVLFF. The full variable domain, completed using reference TRBV7-9 and TRBJ2-1, is DTGVSQNPRHKITKRGQNVTFRCDPISEHNRLYWYRQTLGQGPEFLTYFQNEAQLEKSRLLSDRFSAERPKGSFSTLEIQRTEQGDSAMYLCASSSSSGRVLFFGPGTRLTVL.

This clone was counted between two and nine times. This rearrangement joins TRBV7-9 to TRBJ2-2; D remains unclear. V dropped 5 bases and J dropped 5 bases, with 3 bases sitting between them. CDR1 and CDR2 from the germline V gene are SEHNR and FQNEAQ (reference sequence). This CDR3 is built from 11 residues. The CDR3 protein is CASSQTGELFF. CDR3 in DNA: TGTGCCAGCAGCCAGACCGGGGAGCTGTTTTTT.

The chain uses TRBV5-1 and TRBJ2-7, with 11 bases aligning to TRBD1. This CDR3 is built from 15 residues. CDR1 and CDR2 from the germline V gene are SGHRS and YFSETQ. The V segment lost 4 bases and the J segment 1 base; nucleotides outside the gene matches: 4. DNA for the CDR3: TGCGCCAGCAGCGTAGGACAGGGGGCATCCTACGAGCAGTACTTC. This translates into CASSVGQGASYEQYF. Together with reference TRBV5-1 and TRBJ2-7, the CDR3 gives the full variable domain: KAGVTQTPRYLIKTRGQQVTLSCSPISGHRSVSWYQQTPGQGLQFLFEYFSETQRNKGNFPGRFSGRQFSNSRSEMNVSTLELGDSALYLCASSVGQGASYEQYFGPGTRLTVT.